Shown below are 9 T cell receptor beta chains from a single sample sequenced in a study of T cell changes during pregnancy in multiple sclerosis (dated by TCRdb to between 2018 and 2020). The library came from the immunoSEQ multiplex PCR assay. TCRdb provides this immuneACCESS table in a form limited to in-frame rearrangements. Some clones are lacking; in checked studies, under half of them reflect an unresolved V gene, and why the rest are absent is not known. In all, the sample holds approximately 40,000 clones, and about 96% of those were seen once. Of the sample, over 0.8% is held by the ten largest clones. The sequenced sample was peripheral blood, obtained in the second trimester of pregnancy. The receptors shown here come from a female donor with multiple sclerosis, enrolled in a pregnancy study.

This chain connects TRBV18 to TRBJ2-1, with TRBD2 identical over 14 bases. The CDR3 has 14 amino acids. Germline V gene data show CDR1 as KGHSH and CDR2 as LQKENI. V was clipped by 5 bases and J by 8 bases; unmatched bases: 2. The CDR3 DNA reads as TGTGCCAGCTCAGGACTAGCGGGGGGTGATGAGCAGTTCTTC. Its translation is CASSGLAGGDEQFF. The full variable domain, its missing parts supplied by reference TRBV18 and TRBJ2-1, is NAGVMQNPRHLVRRRGQEARLRCSPMKGHSHVYWYRQLPEEGLKFMVYLQKENIIDESGMPKERFSAEFPKEGPSILRIQQVVRGDSAAYFCASSGLAGGDEQFFGPGTRLTVL.

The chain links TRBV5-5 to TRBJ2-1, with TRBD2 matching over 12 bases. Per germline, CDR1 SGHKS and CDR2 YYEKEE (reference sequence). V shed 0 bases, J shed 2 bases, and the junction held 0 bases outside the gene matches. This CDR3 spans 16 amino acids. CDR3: CASSLGLAGAYNEQFF. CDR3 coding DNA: TGTGCCAGCAGCTTGGGACTAGCGGGGGCCTACAATGAGCAGTTCTTC.

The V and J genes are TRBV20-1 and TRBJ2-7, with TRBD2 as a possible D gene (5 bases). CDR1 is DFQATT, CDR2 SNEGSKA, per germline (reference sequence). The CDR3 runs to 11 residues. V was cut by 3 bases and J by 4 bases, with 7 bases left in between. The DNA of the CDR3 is TGCAGTGCTAGGACTATTTACGAGCAGTACTTC. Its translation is CSARTIYEQYF.

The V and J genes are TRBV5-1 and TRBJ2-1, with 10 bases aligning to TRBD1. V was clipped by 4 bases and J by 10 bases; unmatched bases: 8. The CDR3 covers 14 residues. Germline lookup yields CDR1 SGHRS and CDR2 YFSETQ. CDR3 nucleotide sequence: TGCGCCAGCAGCCAGGGACAGGGGAGCGGCGAGCAGTTCTTC. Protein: CASSQGQGSGEQFF. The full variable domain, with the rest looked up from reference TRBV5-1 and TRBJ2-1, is KAGVTQTPRYLIKTRGQQVTLSCSPISGHRSVSWYQQTPGQGLQFLFEYFSETQRNKGNFPGRFSGRQFSNSRSEMNVSTLELGDSALYLCASSQGQGSGEQFFGPGTRLTVL.

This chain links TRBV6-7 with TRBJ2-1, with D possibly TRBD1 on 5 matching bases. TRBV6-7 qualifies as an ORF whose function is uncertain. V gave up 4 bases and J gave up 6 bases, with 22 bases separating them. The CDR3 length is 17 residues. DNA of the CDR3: TGTGCCAGCAGTTGCCTCTTGGACACCCGAGAGCCCAATGAGCAGTTCTTC. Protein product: CASSCLLDTREPNEQFF.

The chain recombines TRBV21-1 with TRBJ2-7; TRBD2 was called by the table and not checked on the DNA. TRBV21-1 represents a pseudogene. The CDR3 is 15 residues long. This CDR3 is CASSKGLLGKYEQYF. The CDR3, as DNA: TGTGCCAGCAGCAAAGGACTACTAGGCAAATACGAGCAGTACTTC.

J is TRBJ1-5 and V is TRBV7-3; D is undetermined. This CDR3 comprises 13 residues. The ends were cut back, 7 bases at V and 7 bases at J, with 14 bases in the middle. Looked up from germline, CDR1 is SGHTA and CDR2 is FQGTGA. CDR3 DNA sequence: TGTGCCAGCATCCCTAGCTGGTTCCAGCCCCAGCATTTT. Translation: CASIPSWFQPQHF.

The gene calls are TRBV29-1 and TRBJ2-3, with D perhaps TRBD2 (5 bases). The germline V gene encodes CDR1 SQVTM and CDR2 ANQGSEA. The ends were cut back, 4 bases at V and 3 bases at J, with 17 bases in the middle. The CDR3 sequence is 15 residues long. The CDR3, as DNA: TGCAGCGTTGTGTTTGCGAACCGGGAAACAGATACGCAGTATTTT. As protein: CSVVFANRETDTQYF.

The CDR3 region has the DNA TGCAGCGTTGAAAGGGGAGCGGGCTCCTCTGGCTACACCTTC. Translation: CSVERGAGSSGYTF. V and J are TRBV29-1 and TRBJ1-2, with D possibly matching TRBD1 (5 bases). Deletions cut 2 bases from V and 7 bases from J, with 17 bases between. CDR1 and CDR2 (germline): SQVTM, ANQGSEA. The CDR3 covers 14 residues.